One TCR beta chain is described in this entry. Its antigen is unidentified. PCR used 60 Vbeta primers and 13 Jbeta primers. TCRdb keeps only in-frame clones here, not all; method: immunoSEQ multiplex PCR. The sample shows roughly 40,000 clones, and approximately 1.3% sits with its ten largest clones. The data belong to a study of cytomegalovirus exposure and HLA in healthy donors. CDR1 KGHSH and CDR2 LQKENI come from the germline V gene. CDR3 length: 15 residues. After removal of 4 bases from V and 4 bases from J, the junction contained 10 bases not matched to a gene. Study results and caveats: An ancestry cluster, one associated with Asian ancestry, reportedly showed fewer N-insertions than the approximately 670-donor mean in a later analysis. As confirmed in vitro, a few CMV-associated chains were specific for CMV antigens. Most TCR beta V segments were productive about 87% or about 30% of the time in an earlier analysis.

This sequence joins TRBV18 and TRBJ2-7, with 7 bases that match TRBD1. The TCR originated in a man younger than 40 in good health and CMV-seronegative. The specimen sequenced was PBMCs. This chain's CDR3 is CASSQTGTDGYEQYF. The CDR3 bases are TGTGCCAGCTCACAAACCGGGACAGATGGGTACGAGCAGTACTTC.